These 12 T cell receptor beta chains were all obtained from the same sample, sequenced in a study of blood T cells in healthy people across ages. It was with a sample-barcoded 5' primer and a J-beta primer mix that a second PCR of roughly 7 to 12 cycles was run. TCRdb re-analysed the 5' RACE reads in MiXCR, keeping a single row per CDR3 protein. The sample includes hundreds of thousands of distinct CDR3 sequences, more than 40% of them seen just once. The sequenced material came from blood. These receptors were obtained from a woman aged 60-75 years in good health.

J is TRBJ2-1 and V is TRBV6-2 or TRBV6-3, with TRBD2 identical over 9 bases. V lost 4 bases and J lost 3; bases outside the gene matches: 7. The germline V gene has CDR1 MNHEY and CDR2 SVGEGT. The CDR3 covers 16 residues. CDR3 bases: TGTGCCAGCAGTTCTACAGGGACTAGCAGCTACAATGAGCAGTTCTTC. Translation: CASSSTGTSSYNEQFF.

The chain couples TRBV5-6 to TRBJ2-5; D possibly corresponds to TRBD2 (5 bases). The J call may be faulty, since TRBJ2-7 better matches the DNA end. Germline V gene data show CDR1 as SGHDT and CDR2 as YYEEEE. This CDR3 contains 12 residues. The CDR3 DNA reads TGTGCCAGCAGCTACCCGGGGTACGAGCAGTACTTC. Its translation: CASSYPGYEQYF.

This clonotype was detected a few times. The chain couples TRBV2 to TRBJ1-1; no definite D call. Germline values: CDR1 SNHLY, CDR2 FYNNEI. V lost 0 bases, J lost 1 base, and 6 bases lay in between. This CDR3 has 14 residues. This CDR3 reads CASSEARRNTEAFF. CDR3 coding DNA: TGTGCCAGCAGTGAAGCGAGGAGGAACACTGAAGCTTTCTTT.

This clonotype has only a few counts. Given a much more abundant clone one base away, this may be a read error. This chain joins TRBV6-5 and TRBJ2-5; 8 bases match TRBD1. The CDR3 is 14 amino acids. V was clipped by 5 bases and J by 11 bases; unmatched bases: 13. Germline CDR1 MNHEY, CDR2 SVGAGI. As DNA, the CDR3 is TGTGCCAGCAGTGGACAGGGTGGCAACAATGAGCAGTACTTC. It encodes CASSGQGGNNEQYF.

The gene calls are TRBV6-2 or TRBV6-3 and TRBJ2-1, with D perhaps matching TRBD2 (6 bases). With 3 bases removed from V and 2 bases from J, the gap between germline ends came to 11 bases. The CDR3 length is 15 residues. CDR1 is MNHEY, CDR2 SVGEGT, per germline. The CDR3 coding sequence is TGTGCCAGCAGTTATGGAGGGCCCACCTACAATGAGCAGTTCTTC. Protein: CASSYGGPTYNEQFF.

This clonotype occurred once. This may be a read error, as it is one base from a much larger clone. The chain is built from TRBV7-8 and TRBJ2-4, with D tentatively TRBD1 (6 bases). The last part of the DNA fits TRBJ2-7 better; the J call may be wrong. The CDR3 runs to 15 residues. Germline V gives CDR1 SGHVS, CDR2 FQNEAQ. The CDR3 sequence: CASRQKPGALNEQYF. The CDR3 nucleotides are TGTGCCAGCAGACAAAAACCAGGGGCCTTAAACGAGCAGTACTTC.

The count of this clonotype is one. The V and J genes are TRBV29-1 and TRBJ2-1, with 11 bases identical to TRBD2. The trim removed 6 bases at V and 5 bases at J, leaving 9 bases unmatched. The CDR3 sequence is 15 residues long. CDR1 is SQVTM, CDR2 ANQGSEA, per germline. CDR3 sequence reads: CSVAGTSGYDNEQFF. For the CDR3, the DNA is TGCAGCGTCGCCGGGACTAGCGGATACGACAATGAGCAGTTCTTC.

This chain's CDR3 is CASSRGTSSTDTQYF. The CDR3 DNA sequence: TGTGCCAGCAGTAGAGGGACTTCAAGTACAGATACGCAGTATTTT. The chain links TRBV28 to TRBJ2-3; D perhaps matches TRBD2 (6 bases). CDR1 and CDR2 from the germline V gene are MDHEN and SYDVKM. The CDR3 extends over 15 amino acids. The V gene lost 5 bases and the J gene lost 3 bases, with 15 bases spanning the gap.

The chain has TRBV9 and TRBJ1-2, with a tentative D call TRBD1 (6 bases). Per germline, CDR1 SGDLS and CDR2 YYNGEE. CDR3 length equals 16 residues. V lost 3 bases and J lost 4, with 19 bases in between. The CDR3: CASSATNREEVYGYTF. DNA of the CDR3: TGTGCCAGCAGCGCCACAAACAGGGAGGAGGTCTATGGCTACACCTTC.

This rearrangement joins TRBV6-1 to TRBJ2-6; a possible D gene is TRBD2 (7 bases). Trimming took 6 bases from V and 2 from J, leaving 20 bases between them. The CDR3 has 18 amino acids. Looked up from germline, CDR1 is MNHNS and CDR2 is SASEGT. The chain's CDR3 is CASSLLSGGGTGANVLTF. The CDR3 region has the DNA TGTGCCAGCAGCCTCCTTTCGGGGGGCGGAACTGGGGCCAACGTCCTGACTTTC.

This clonotype was observed a handful of times. The chain joins TRBV6-1 to TRBJ1-2; no clear D. V gave up 2 bases and J gave up 5 bases, with 6 bases separating them. Germline CDR1 and CDR2: MNHNS and SASEGT. This CDR3 region has 12 residues. This CDR3 reads CASSEPLYGYTF. The CDR3 bases are TGTGCCAGCAGTGAACCACTGTATGGCTACACCTTC.

This clonotype was found once. The rearrangement links TRBV19 to TRBJ1-2; D is ambiguous. The CDR3 is 12 amino acids. Trimming removed 1 base from V and 4 bases from J, with 4 bases in between. Germline-derived CDR1 and CDR2 are LNHDA and SQIVND (reference sequence). The chain's CDR3 is CASSIVGYGYTF. The CDR3 nucleotides are TGTGCCAGTAGTATAGTTGGCTATGGCTACACCTTC.